These 2 T cell receptor beta chains were all obtained from the same sample, sequenced in a study of OX40 agonist ivuxolimab in advanced cancers. TCRdb keeps only in-frame clones here, not all; method: immunoSEQ multiplex PCR. The sample has more than 25,000 clones, 80% to 95% seen once; the top ten hold 9.4%. The sample consisted of CD4+ or CD8+ T cells sorted from blood, taken in a trial of the OX40 agonist ivuxolimab. The receptor source for this set is an adult with an advanced solid tumor such as melanoma, head and neck, liver or kidney cancer.

This chain links TRBV6-5 with TRBJ1-5; D ambiguous. The V end was cut by 3 bases, the J end by 6 bases, with 6 bases between. Germline values: CDR1 MNHEY, CDR2 SVGAGI. The CDR3 runs to 12 residues. The CDR3: CASSYFRQPQHF. CDR3 nucleotide sequence: TGTGCCAGCAGTTATTTCCGTCAGCCCCAGCATTTT.

V is TRBV9 and J is TRBJ1-2; no firm D call. CDR1 is SGDLS and CDR2 is YYNGEE in the germline V gene. With 3 bases removed from V and 3 bases from J, the gap between germline ends came to 15 bases. There are 15 residues in the CDR3. Here the CDR3 DNA reads TGTGCCAGCAGCGCCGGACGGTTAGATCACTATGGCTACACCTTC. As protein: CASSAGRLDHYGYTF. The whole variable domain, remainder taken from reference TRBV9 and TRBJ1-2, is DSGVTQTPKHLITATGQRVTLRCSPRSGDLSVYWYQQSLDQGLQFLIQYYNGEERAKGNILERFSAQQFPDLHSELNLSSLELGDSALYFCASSAGRLDHYGYTFGSGTRLTVV.